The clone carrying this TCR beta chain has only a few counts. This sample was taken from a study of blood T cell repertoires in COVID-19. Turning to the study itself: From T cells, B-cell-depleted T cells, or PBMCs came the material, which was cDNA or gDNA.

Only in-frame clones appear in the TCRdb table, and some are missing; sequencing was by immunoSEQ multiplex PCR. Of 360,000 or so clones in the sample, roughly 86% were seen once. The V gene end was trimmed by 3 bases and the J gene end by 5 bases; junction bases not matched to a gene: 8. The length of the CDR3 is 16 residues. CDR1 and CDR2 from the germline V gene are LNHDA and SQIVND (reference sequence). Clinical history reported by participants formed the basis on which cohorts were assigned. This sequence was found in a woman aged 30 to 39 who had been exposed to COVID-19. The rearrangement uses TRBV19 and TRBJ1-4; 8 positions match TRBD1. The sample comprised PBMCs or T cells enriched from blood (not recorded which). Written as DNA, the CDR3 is TGTGCCAGTAGTATTAAAGGGACAGGTGGAAATGAAAAACTGTTTTTT. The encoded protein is CASSIKGTGGNEKLFF.